These T cell receptor beta chains were read from a single sample in a study of neurological immune-mediated disorders. TCRdb reprocessed the 5' RACE reads via MiXCR and lists one record per CDR3 protein. The data hold about 49,000 distinct CDR3 sequences, with 10% observed a single time. Sequenced material: PBMCs. Receptor source: a woman aged 40 to 50 in good health. Each CDR3 is given with its conserved first and last residue. D genes are given only for firm matches. The listing skips clone size in some rows; elsewhere it reads once, few, many or a size class.

abundance: many
len: 16
v_gene: TRBV14
j_gene: TRBJ1-1
d_gene: TRBD1
CDR3aa: CASSLLQGLGNTEAFF
CDR3nt: TGTGCCAGCAGCCTCTTACAGGGGTTAGGGAACACTGAAGCTTTCTTT

abundance: .
len: 15
v_gene: TRBV4-3
j_gene: TRBJ1-1
d_gene: .
CDR3aa: CASSKGGGGRTEAFF
CDR3nt: TGCGCCAGCAGCAAAGGAGGTGGGGGTCGGACTGAAGCTTTCTTT

abundance: few
len: 14
v_gene: TRBV6-6
j_gene: TRBJ1-5
d_gene: .
CDR3aa: CASRLGTSNQPQHF
CDR3nt: TGTGCCAGCAGACTAGGGACAAGCAATCAGCCCCAGCATTTT

abundance: many
len: 14
v_gene: TRBV7-8
j_gene: TRBJ1-4
d_gene: .
CDR3aa: CASSLSRSGEKLFF
CDR3nt: TGTGCCAGCAGCTTATCGAGATCAGGGGAAAAACTGTTTTTT

abundance: many
len: 15
v_gene: TRBV5-1
j_gene: TRBJ1-6
d_gene: TRBD1
CDR3aa: CASSTPDRENSPLHF
CDR3nt: TGCGCCAGCAGCACCCCTGACAGGGAGAATTCACCCCTCCACTTT

abundance: many
len: 14
v_gene: TRBV5-1
j_gene: TRBJ2-5
d_gene: TRBD1
CDR3aa: CASSLGDSRETQYF
CDR3nt: TGCGCCAGCAGCTTGGGGGACAGCCGGGAGACCCAGTACTTC

abundance: many
len: 21
v_gene: TRBV7-2
j_gene: TRBJ2-3
d_gene: TRBD2
CDR3aa: CASSRGFGLAGFSPSTDTQYF
CDR3nt: TGTGCCAGCAGCCGTGGATTCGGACTAGCGGGTTTTTCTCCTAGCACAGATACGCAGTATTTT

abundance: .
len: 16
v_gene: TRBV12-3/TRBV12-4
j_gene: TRBJ2-7
d_gene: TRBD2
CDR3aa: CASSLGLAELYYEQYF
CDR3nt: TGTGCCAGCAGTTTAGGGCTAGCGGAACTATACTACGAGCAGTACTTC

abundance: many
len: 18
v_gene: TRBV6-5
j_gene: TRBJ2-6
d_gene: .
CDR3aa: CASSYSRQPGWGANVLTF
CDR3nt: TGTGCCAGCAGTTACTCGCGACAGCCGGGATGGGGGGCCAACGTCCTGACTTTC

abundance: many
len: 14
v_gene: TRBV7-2
j_gene: TRBJ1-1
d_gene: .
CDR3aa: CASSLVSGSIEAFF
CDR3nt: TGTGCCAGCAGCTTAGTTTCCGGCAGCATTGAAGCTTTCTTT

abundance: few
len: 14
v_gene: TRBV29-1
j_gene: TRBJ2-7
d_gene: .
CDR3aa: CSVDGRGGSYEQYF
CDR3nt: TGCAGCGTTGACGGCAGGGGCGGGTCCTACGAGCAGTACTTC

abundance: many
len: 16
v_gene: TRBV20-1
j_gene: TRBJ2-7
d_gene: TRBD2
CDR3aa: CSASGTQGRGSYEQYF
CDR3nt: TGCAGTGCTAGTGGCACCCAAGGTCGCGGGAGCTACGAGCAGTACTTC

abundance: many
len: 13
v_gene: TRBV5-1
j_gene: TRBJ2-1
d_gene: .
CDR3aa: CASSFVGEDEQFF
CDR3nt: TGCGCCAGCAGCTTTGTGGGGGAGGATGAGCAGTTCTTC

abundance: many
len: 16
v_gene: TRBV5-1
j_gene: TRBJ2-3
d_gene: TRBD2
CDR3aa: CASSWGTSGGTDTQYF
CDR3nt: TGCGCCAGCAGCTGGGGGACTAGCGGGGGCACAGATACGCAGTATTTT

abundance: many
len: 15
v_gene: TRBV6-2/TRBV6-3
j_gene: TRBJ2-3
d_gene: TRBD1
CDR3aa: CASSPWTGLTDTQYF
CDR3nt: TGTGCCAGCAGTCCCTGGACAGGTTTAACAGATACGCAGTATTTT

abundance: many
len: 13
v_gene: TRBV25-1
j_gene: TRBJ2-1
d_gene: TRBD1
CDR3aa: CASPGTGGIEQFF
CDR3nt: TGTGCCAGCCCCGGGACAGGGGGAATTGAGCAGTTCTTC

abundance: .
len: 15
v_gene: TRBV10-1
j_gene: TRBJ2-3
d_gene: TRBD1
CDR3aa: CASSEGDSYTDTQYF
CDR3nt: TGCGCCAGCAGTGAAGGGGACAGCTACACAGATACGCAGTATTTT

abundance: many
len: 13
v_gene: TRBV24-1
j_gene: TRBJ1-2
d_gene: TRBD1
CDR3aa: CATSDGQGPGYTF
CDR3nt: TGTGCCACCAGTGACGGACAGGGCCCTGGCTACACCTTC

abundance: .
len: 15
v_gene: TRBV5-6
j_gene: TRBJ2-7
d_gene: .
CDR3aa: CVNSLLAGNPLEQYF
CDR3nt: TGTGTCAACAGCTTGCTTGCCGGGAATCCCTTGGAGCAGTACTTC

abundance: many
len: 14
v_gene: TRBV12-3/TRBV12-4
j_gene: TRBJ2-1
d_gene: .
CDR3aa: CASSLADSGNEQFF
CDR3nt: TGTGCCAGCAGTTTAGCAGATTCGGGAAATGAGCAGTTCTTC

abundance: many
len: 19
v_gene: TRBV21-1
j_gene: TRBJ2-1
d_gene: .
CDR3aa: CASSYLNIQTSGGDNEQFF
CDR3nt: TGTGCCAGCAGCTACCTAAACATTCAGACTAGCGGGGGAGACAATGAGCAGTTCTTC